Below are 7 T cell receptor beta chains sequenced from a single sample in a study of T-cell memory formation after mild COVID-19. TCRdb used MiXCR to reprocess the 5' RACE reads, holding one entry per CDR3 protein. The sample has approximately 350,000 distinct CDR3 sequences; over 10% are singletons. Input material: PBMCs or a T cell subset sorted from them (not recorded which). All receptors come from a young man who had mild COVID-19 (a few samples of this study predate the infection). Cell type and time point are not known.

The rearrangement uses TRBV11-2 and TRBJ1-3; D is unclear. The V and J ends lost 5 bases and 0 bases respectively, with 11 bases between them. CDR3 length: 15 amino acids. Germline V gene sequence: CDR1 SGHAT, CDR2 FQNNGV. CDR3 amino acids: CASSPSRYSGNTIYF. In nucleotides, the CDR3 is TGTGCCAGCAGCCCCTCTCGGTACTCTGGAAACACCATATATTTT.

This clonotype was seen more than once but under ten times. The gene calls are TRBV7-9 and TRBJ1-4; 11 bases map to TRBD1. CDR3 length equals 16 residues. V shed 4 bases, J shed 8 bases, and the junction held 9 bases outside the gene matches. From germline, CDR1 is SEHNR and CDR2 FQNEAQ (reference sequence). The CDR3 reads CASSSRTGGREEKLFF. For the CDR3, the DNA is TGTGCCAGCAGCTCGAGGACAGGGGGCAGGGAAGAAAAACTGTTTTTT.

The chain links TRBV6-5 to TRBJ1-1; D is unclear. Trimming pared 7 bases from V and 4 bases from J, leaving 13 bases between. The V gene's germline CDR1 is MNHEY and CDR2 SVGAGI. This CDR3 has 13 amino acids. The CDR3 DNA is TGTGCCAGCACCTATGGATGGGGCACTGAAGCTTTCTTT. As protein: CASTYGWGTEAFF.

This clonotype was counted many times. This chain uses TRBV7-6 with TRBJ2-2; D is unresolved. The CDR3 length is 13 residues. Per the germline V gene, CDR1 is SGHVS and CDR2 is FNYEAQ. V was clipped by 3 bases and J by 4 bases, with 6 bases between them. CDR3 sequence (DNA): TGTGCCAGCAGCTTCGGCCCCACCGGGGAGCTGTTTTTT. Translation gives CASSFGPTGELFF.

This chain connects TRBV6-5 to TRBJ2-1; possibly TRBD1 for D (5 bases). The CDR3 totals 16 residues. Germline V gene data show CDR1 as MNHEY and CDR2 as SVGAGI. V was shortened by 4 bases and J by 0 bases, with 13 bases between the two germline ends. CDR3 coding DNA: TGTGCCAGCAGTTCCCTGGGGCGGAGCTCCTACAATGAGCAGTTCTTC. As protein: CASSSLGRSSYNEQFF.

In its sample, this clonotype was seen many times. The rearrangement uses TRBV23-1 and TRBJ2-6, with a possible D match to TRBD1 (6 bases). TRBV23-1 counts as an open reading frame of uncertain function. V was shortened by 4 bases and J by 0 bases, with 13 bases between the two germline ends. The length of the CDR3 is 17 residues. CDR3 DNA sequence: TGCGCCAGCAGTCTCCAGGGGCGCCCCTCTGGGGCCAACGTCCTGACTTTC. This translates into CASSLQGRPSGANVLTF.

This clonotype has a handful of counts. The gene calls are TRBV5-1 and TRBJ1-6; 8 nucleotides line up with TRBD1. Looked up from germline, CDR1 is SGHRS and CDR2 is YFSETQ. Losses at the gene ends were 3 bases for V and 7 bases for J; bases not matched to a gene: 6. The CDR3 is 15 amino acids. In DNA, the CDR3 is TGCGCCAGCAGCTCCAGGACAGGGCCCAATTCACCCCTCCACTTT. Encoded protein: CASSSRTGPNSPLHF. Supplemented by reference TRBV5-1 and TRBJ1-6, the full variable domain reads KAGVTQTPRYLIKTRGQQVTLSCSPISGHRSVSWYQQTPGQGLQFLFEYFSETQRNKGNFPGRFSGRQFSNSRSEMNVSTLELGDSALYLCASSSRTGPNSPLHFGNGTRLTVT.